The 30 T cell receptor beta chains reported below all come from one sample, sequenced in a study of OX40 agonist ivuxolimab in advanced cancers. Only in-frame clones appear in the TCRdb table, and some are missing; sequencing was by immunoSEQ multiplex PCR. The data contain over 45,000 clones, 80% to 90% of them singletons. Here the sequenced sample was CD4+ or CD8+ T cells sorted from blood, taken in a trial of the OX40 agonist ivuxolimab. The receptor source for this set is an adult with an advanced solid tumor such as melanoma, head and neck, liver or kidney cancer.

This chain connects TRBV13 to TRBJ2-3, with unresolved D. V dropped 3 bases and J dropped 3 bases, with 7 bases sitting between them. CDR1 and CDR2 (germline): PRHDT, FYEKMQ (reference sequence). This CDR3 has 13 residues. CDR3 bases: TGTGCCAGCAGCTTTGGCAGTACAGATACGCAGTATTTT. It is translated as CASSFGSTDTQYF.

This sequence joins TRBV10-1 and TRBJ2-1; 8 positions agree with TRBD2. Trimming cost V 9 bases and J 6 bases; bases outside gene matches: 4. CDR3 size: 12 residues. The germline gives CDR1 WNHNN, CDR2 SYGVQD (reference sequence). The CDR3 loop reads CASTGTSNEQFF. The CDR3 nucleotides are TGCGCCAGTACAGGGACTAGCAATGAGCAGTTCTTC.

This clone was picked up one time. This chain connects TRBV9 to TRBJ2-4; possibly TRBD2 for D (6 bases). CDR3 length equals 12 residues. V lost 4 bases and J 8 bases, leaving 10 bases between the germline ends. CDR1 and CDR2 from the germline V gene are SGDLS and YYNGEE. For the CDR3, the DNA is TGTGCCAGCAGCCCCCGGGGGTACATTCAGTACTTC. The encoded protein is CASSPRGYIQYF. The whole variable domain, remainder taken from reference TRBV9 and TRBJ2-4, is DSGVTQTPKHLITATGQRVTLRCSPRSGDLSVYWYQQSLDQGLQFLIQYYNGEERAKGNILERFSAQQFPDLHSELNLSSLELGDSALYFCASSPRGYIQYFGAGTRLSVL.

The V gene is TRBV10-2, the J gene TRBJ1-1; 8 bases fit TRBD1. Trimming at V came to 10 bases and at J to 4 bases, leaving 11 bases not matched to a gene. Germline CDR1 reads WSHSY; CDR2 reads SAAADI. The CDR3 covers 14 residues. The CDR3, as DNA: TGCGCCACCACCAACGGGGGGACAGGCACTGAAGCTTTCTTT. Translating gives CATTNGGTGTEAFF.

The chain couples TRBV6-5 to TRBJ1-2, with 10 bases lining up with TRBD1. Germline trimming cut 2 bases from V and 8 bases from J; bases unmatched to any gene: 5. CDR3 length: 14 residues. Germline V lookup: CDR1 MNHEY, CDR2 SVGAGI. The CDR3 reads CASSYGTGDYGYTF. DNA for the CDR3: TGTGCCAGCAGTTACGGGACAGGGGATTACGGCTACACCTTC.

This chain joins TRBV16 and TRBJ2-1, with TRBD1 matching 7 bases. Germline V gene sequence: CDR1 KGHSY, CDR2 FQNENV. After removal of 1 base from V and 5 bases from J, the junction contained 2 bases not matched to a gene. The CDR3 is 14 amino acids. Here the CDR3 reads CASSQFQGDNEQFF. CDR3 sequence (DNA): TGTGCCAGCAGCCAATTTCAGGGGGACAATGAGCAGTTCTTC.

The chain combines TRBV27 with TRBJ2-7, with 7 bases that match TRBD2. CDR1 is MNHEY and CDR2 is SMNVEV in the germline V gene (reference sequence). This CDR3 contains 12 residues. J gave up 5 bases and V 7 bases, and 5 bases lay outside the gene matches. The CDR3 DNA follows: TGTGCCAGCAAAAGCGGGGTCGACGAGCAGTACTTC. Protein sequence: CASKSGVDEQYF.

This sequence joins TRBV19 and TRBJ1-6; a weak D match, TRBD1 (6 bases). V gave up 8 bases and J gave up 8 bases, with 16 bases separating them. CDR3 length: 14 residues. Germline assignment: CDR1 LNHDA and CDR2 SQIVND (reference sequence). CDR3 sequence reads: CASAGGEGDSPLHF. The CDR3 DNA reads as TGTGCCAGTGCCGGGGGCGAGGGGGATTCACCCCTCCACTTT. Variable domain in full (rest from reference TRBV19 and TRBJ1-6): DGGITQSPKYLFRKEGQNVTLSCEQNLNHDAMYWYRQDPGQGLRLIYYSQIVNDFQKGDIAEGYSVSREKKESFPLTVTSAQKNPTAFYLCASAGGEGDSPLHFGNGTRLTVT.

This chain links TRBV7-2 with TRBJ1-2, with 8 bases identical to TRBD1. The J segment lost 4 bases and the V segment lost 1 base, leaving 8 bases of the junction unmatched. The CDR3 spans 16 residues. The germline gives CDR1 SGHTA, CDR2 FQGNSA. The CDR3 bases are TGTGCCAGCAGCTTAGGGACAGGGAGTGTACTCTATGGCTACACCTTC. Its translation: CASSLGTGSVLYGYTF.

The V call is TRBV6-5, the J call TRBJ1-1; no definite D call. Trimming removed 0 bases at V and 11 bases at J, with 13 bases between. Per germline, CDR1 MNHEY and CDR2 SVGAGI. This CDR3 contains 13 residues. The CDR3 sequence: CASSYSDTSGAFF. CDR3 sequence (DNA): TGTGCCAGCAGTTACTCTGACACCTCCGGGGCTTTCTTT.

The chain recombines TRBV21-1 with TRBJ2-7; the D segment call TRBD1 is taken from the table without a DNA check. TRBV21-1 is a pseudogene. The CDR3 extends over 12 amino acids. The CDR3 loop reads CASSPSTAPSDF. CDR3 nucleotides: TGTGCCAGCAGCCCGTCGACAGCCCCGAGTGACTTC.

This clone was observed once. The chain carries TRBV27 and TRBJ2-7; TRBD1 matches at 8 bases. Germline loops: CDR1 MNHEY, CDR2 SMNVEV (reference sequence). V lost 6 bases, J lost 2 bases, and 12 bases stayed unmatched. CDR3 size: 16 residues. This CDR3 is CASSPFPLTGAYEQYF. Written as DNA, the CDR3 is TGTGCCAGCAGCCCGTTCCCCCTGACAGGGGCCTACGAGCAGTACTTC.

The chain is built from TRBV7-2 and TRBJ2-7, with TRBD1 matching over 8 bases. Unmatched junction bases numbered 12, after V lost 2 bases and J lost 0 bases. The CDR3 runs to 18 residues. Germline CDR1 and CDR2: SGHTA and FQGNSA. The CDR3 bases are TGTGCCAGCAGCTTATTGCCCCCGGGCAGGGGGCGCTCCTACGAGCAGTACTTC. Translation gives CASSLLPPGRGRSYEQYF.

The chain couples TRBV7-8 to TRBJ2-1; 10 bases line up with TRBD2. This CDR3 region has 16 residues. CDR1 SGHVS and CDR2 FQNEAQ come from the germline V gene. J gave up 5 bases and V 1 base, and 5 bases lay outside the gene matches. The CDR3 is CASSLVLAGMHNEQFF. CDR3 sequence (DNA): TGTGCCAGCAGCTTAGTACTAGCGGGGATGCACAATGAGCAGTTCTTC.

J is TRBJ2-6 and V is TRBV29-1; D may match TRBD1 or TRBD2 (5 bases each). The CDR3 has 15 amino acids. The germline gives CDR1 SQVTM, CDR2 ANQGSEA. V was cut by 0 bases and J by 0 bases, with 6 bases left in between. CDR3 residues: CSVEEGDSGANVLTF. The CDR3 coding sequence is TGCAGCGTTGAAGAGGGGGACTCTGGGGCCAACGTCCTGACTTTC.

The chain is built from TRBV21-1 and TRBJ2-3; the table assigns TRBD2, which was not confirmed against the DNA. TRBV21-1 is termed a pseudogene. The CDR3 is made up of 20 amino acids. In DNA, the CDR3 is TGTGCCAGCAGCAAAACTGGCCCAGCGGGGGGGGGCACGCCGACAGATACGCAGTATTTT. It encodes CASSKTGPAGGGTPTDTQYF.

This chain uses TRBV2 with TRBJ2-2; weak D call: TRBD2 (7 bases). V lost 7 bases and J 6 bases, leaving 12 bases between the germline ends. CDR1 SNHLY and CDR2 FYNNEI come from the germline V gene. The CDR3 consists of 13 residues. CDR3 sequence (DNA): TGTGCCAGCACGGGCGGGGGCCCCGGGGAGCTGTTTTTT. Amino acid sequence: CASTGGGPGELFF.

The chain recombines TRBV6-5 with TRBJ1-5, with TRBD1 matching 7 bases. The length of the CDR3 is 12 residues. Germline V gene data show CDR1 as MNHEY and CDR2 as SVGAGI. The trim removed 9 bases at V and 6 bases at J, leaving 5 bases unmatched. CDR3 amino acids: CASSQGSQPQHF. The CDR3 nucleotides read TGTGCCAGTTCACAGGGGAGTCAGCCCCAGCATTTT.

V is TRBV29-1 and J is TRBJ1-2, with 7 positions matching TRBD1. V shed 3 bases and J 2 bases; nucleotides not matched to a gene: 12. The germline CDR1 and CDR2 sequences are SQVTM and ANQGSEA. The CDR3 sequence is 16 residues long. CDR3 nucleotides: TGCAGCGTTGATTTGGGACAGAGAAGTGGAAACTATGGCTACACCTTC. Translating gives CSVDLGQRSGNYGYTF.

CDR3 sequence: CASSLGDRGPYEQYF. The CDR3 DNA follows: TGTGCCAGCAGCTTAGGGGACAGGGGCCCCTACGAGCAGTACTTC. This rearrangement joins TRBV7-9 to TRBJ2-7; 10 bases line up with TRBD1. The CDR3 length is 15 residues. From germline, CDR1 is SEHNR and CDR2 FQNEAQ (reference sequence). Unmatched junction bases numbered 2, after V lost 1 base and J lost 2 bases.

The chain combines TRBV7-2 with TRBJ2-7; unclear D gene. Trimming stripped 3 bases from V and 0 bases from J, with 6 bases between. Germline V CDR1 and CDR2: SGHTA, FQGNSA. This CDR3 has 13 amino acids. The CDR3 is CASSFAASYEQYF. As DNA, the CDR3 is TGTGCCAGCAGCTTTGCGGCCTCCTACGAGCAGTACTTC.

The chain has TRBV29-1 and TRBJ1-1; D is unresolved. The germline V and J ends were trimmed by 3 bases and 1 base, with 9 bases remaining between them. Germline CDR1 and CDR2: SQVTM and ANQGSEA. The CDR3 runs 13 residues. Written as DNA, the CDR3 is TGCAGCGTTGAGTTCCCGGGGAACACTGAAGCTTTCTTT. Translated, it gives CSVEFPGNTEAFF.

The CDR3 is CASSNRLSYEQYF. The CDR3 region has the DNA TGCGCCAGCAGCAACAGACTATCCTACGAGCAGTACTTC. V usage is TRBV10-2 and J usage is TRBJ2-7, with D perhaps TRBD2 (5 bases). CDR1 and CDR2 (germline): WSHSY, SAAADI. The CDR3 sequence is 13 residues long. V lost 6 bases to trimming and J lost 1 base, with 10 bases between them.

The V call is TRBV9, the J call TRBJ2-3, with no clear D. Per germline, CDR1 SGDLS and CDR2 YYNGEE. The CDR3 runs 12 residues. Trimming removed 0 bases from V and 5 bases from J, with 4 bases in between. The CDR3 loop reads CASSVGVDTQYF. CDR3 nucleotides: TGTGCCAGCAGCGTAGGAGTAGATACGCAGTATTTT.

The V call is TRBV7-8, the J call TRBJ2-5; D ambiguous. V shed 1 base and J shed 2 bases, with 5 bases lying between them. This CDR3 has 13 amino acids. Germline CDR1 SGHVS, CDR2 FQNEAQ. The CDR3, as DNA: TGTGCCAGCAGCTTAGTACTACAAGAGACCCAGTACTTC. Translated, it gives CASSLVLQETQYF.

The chain has TRBV18 and TRBJ2-1, with TRBD2 matching over 11 bases. CDR3 length: 15 amino acids. V shed 3 bases and J 8 bases; nucleotides not matched to a gene: 6. Germline assignment: CDR1 KGHSH and CDR2 LQKENI. CDR3: CASSPRLAGRDEQFF. The CDR3 DNA reads TGTGCCAGCTCACCGCGACTAGCGGGGCGCGATGAGCAGTTCTTC.

V gene TRBV21-1 combines with J gene TRBJ2-2; the D call TRBD1 from the table was never checked on the DNA. TRBV21-1 is given as a pseudogene. The CDR3 runs to 16 residues. For the CDR3, the DNA is TGTGCCAGCAGCAAAGAGGACAGGGGGCAGGTCGGGGAGCTGTTTTTT. The encoded protein is CASSKEDRGQVGELFF.

The CDR3 bases are TGTGCCAGCAGCAGGACTAGCGGCACCTTCGAGGAGCAGTTCTTC. Residues: CASSRTSGTFEEQFF. The chain joins TRBV11-2 to TRBJ2-1; 10 nucleotides agree with TRBD2. The CDR3 has 15 amino acids. The trim removed 5 bases at V and 10 bases at J, leaving 11 bases unmatched. Germline assignment: CDR1 SGHAT and CDR2 FQNNGV.

The genes are TRBV4-1 and TRBJ1-3; D remains unclear. V was trimmed by 3 bases and J by 1 base, leaving 10 bases between them. Per germline, CDR1 MGHRA and CDR2 YSYEKL. The CDR3 is 15 amino acids. CDR3: CASSQAPGSGNTIYF. The CDR3 bases are TGCGCCAGCAGCCAGGCCCCTGGATCTGGAAACACCATATATTTT.

This clone appeared once. CDR3 region: CASSLLAGGWNEQYF. CDR3 in DNA: TGTGCCAGCAGCTTATTAGCGGGAGGGTGGAACGAGCAGTACTTC. The chain carries TRBV7-2 and TRBJ2-7; TRBD2 aligns across 11 bases. The junction had 5 bases not matched to a gene; V was cut back by 2 bases and J by 5 bases. The V gene's germline CDR1 is SGHTA and CDR2 FQGNSA. The CDR3 runs to 15 residues. Full variable domain (rest looked up from reference TRBV7-2 and TRBJ2-7): GAGVSQSPSNKVTEKGKDVELRCDPISGHTALYWYRQSLGQGLEFLIYFQGNSAPDKSGLPSDRFSAERTGGSVSTLTIQRTQQEDSAVYLCASSLLAGGWNEQYFGPGTRLTVT.